A selection of T cell receptor beta chains follows, all from one sample in a study of CD8 T cells in Susac syndrome. Using its own MiXCR run on the immunoSEQ multiplex PCR reads, TCRdb lists one record per CDR3 protein. The data contain around 230,000 distinct CDR3 sequences, around 96% of them singletons. Sequencing was carried out using CD4+ T cells from PBMCs. The receptors shown here come from a human donor with multiple sclerosis. Both conserved end residues are part of each CDR3. The D gene is left open where the match is weak. The size field is filled for only some rows; it gives once, few, many or a size class.

D gene	V gene	J gene	clone size	CDR3 DNA	CDR3 protein
-	TRBV28	TRBJ2-3	-	TGTGCCACCACCGACCGGGGGTACACAGATACGCAGTATTTT	CATTDRGYTDTQYF
-	TRBV11-1	TRBJ2-7	-	TGTGCCAGCAGCTTAGGGACAGCCTACGAGCAGTACTTC	CASSLGTAYEQYF
TRBD1	TRBV27	TRBJ2-3	-	TGTGCCAGCAGTTTAAGGACAGGGCGCACAGATACGCAGTATTTT	CASSLRTGRTDTQYF
-	TRBV3-1	TRBJ1-1	-	TGTGCCAGCAGCCAAGAATGGGCAGGGCGGGCTGAAGCTTTCTTT	CASSQEWAGRAEAFF
-	TRBV28	TRBJ2-5	-	TGTGCCAGCAGTTTGGTACGGGCGGGATCTAACCGGGAGACCCAGTACTTC	CASSLVRAGSNRETQYF
TRBD1	TRBV20-1	TRBJ2-5	-	TGCAGTGCTACTGGACAGGGGTTCGTAGAGACCCAGTACTTC	CSATGQGFVETQYF
TRBD2	TRBV20-1	TRBJ2-2	-	TGCAGTGCTAGGGTAGCGGGGGGCACCGGGGAGCTGTTTTTT	CSARVAGGTGELFF
TRBD2	TRBV27	TRBJ2-1	-	TGTGCCAGCAGTCGTCAGACGGGACTAGGGAACGGCGGTGAGCAGTTCTTC	CASSRQTGLGNGGEQFF
-	TRBV5-1	TRBJ2-7	-	TGCGCCAGCAGCTCCCGGGAGTCCGCAGCAACGAACGAGCAGTACTTC	CASSSRESAATNEQYF
-	TRBV11-1	TRBJ2-3	-	TGTGCCAGCAGCTTAATCTACGGAGATACGCAGTATTTT	CASSLIYGDTQYF
-	TRBV6-1	TRBJ1-6	-	TGTGCCAGCAGTGGGAGGGTCCCACCCCTCCACTTT	CASSGRVPPLHF
TRBD2	TRBV2	TRBJ2-3	-	TGTGCCAGCTCACTTGCGCTAGCGGCGGACACAGATACGCAGTATTTT	CASSLALAADTDTQYF
-	TRBV11-2	TRBJ2-7	-	TGTGCCAGCAGCTTAGACGGGACAAACTACGAGCAGTACTTC	CASSLDGTNYEQYF
TRBD1	TRBV5-4	TRBJ1-3	-	TGTGCCAGCAGCTTCGGACAGGAAAACTCTGGAAACACCATATATTTT	CASSFGQENSGNTIYF
-	TRBV12-3/TRBV12-4	TRBJ2-7	-	TGTGCCAGCAGTACCTTCTACGAGCAGTACTTC	CASSTFYEQYF
-	TRBV29-1	TRBJ1-4	-	TGCAGCGTCGCCCCAGGGGCTCCTGAAAAACTGTTTTTT	CSVAPGAPEKLFF
TRBD1	TRBV13	TRBJ1-1	-	TGTGCCAGCAGCCCTAGGACAGGGATGAACACTGAAGCTTTCTTT	CASSPRTGMNTEAFF
-	TRBV7-3	TRBJ2-3	-	TGTGCCAGCAGCTTACGGGGACGTACAATTCCAGGCACAGATACGCAGTATTTT	CASSLRGRTIPGTDTQYF
TRBD2	TRBV11-2	TRBJ2-7	-	TGTGCCAGCAGCTTAGATCTGCTAGCGGGGATTCAGGACGAGCAGTACTTC	CASSLDLLAGIQDEQYF
TRBD1	TRBV29-1	TRBJ2-2	-	TGCAGCGGCCGGACAGGGGTGGGCGCCGGGGAGCTGTTTTTT	CSGRTGVGAGELFF
TRBD2	TRBV6-2/TRBV6-3	TRBJ2-3	-	TGTGCCAGCAGTTACCCTCCGACTAGCGGGAGGTCTGATACGCAGTATTTT	CASSYPPTSGRSDTQYF
-	TRBV30	TRBJ2-7	-	TGTGCCTGGAGTGGAAGAGCAGTCGAATACGAGCAGTACTTC	CAWSGRAVEYEQYF
-	TRBV7-3	TRBJ2-1	-	TGTGCCAGCAGCCGAACCGGCGGGGGGACAGTATACAATGAGCAGTTCTTC	CASSRTGGGTVYNEQFF
-	TRBV5-1	TRBJ1-3	-	TGCGCCAGCAGCTTGGATGGAAACTCTGGAAACACCATATATTTT	CASSLDGNSGNTIYF
TRBD1	TRBV3-1	TRBJ1-5	once	TGTGCCAGCAGCTCCAGGGGGTTGGCAGCCCAGCATTTT	CASSSRGLAAQHF
-	TRBV6-6	TRBJ2-3	-	TGTGCCATCGCAATCGGGGGACCCACAGATACGCAGTATTTT	CAIAIGGPTDTQYF
TRBD1	TRBV28	TRBJ1-5	-	TGTGCCAGCAGGGGGACAGGGGAGAATCAGCCCCAGCATTTT	CASRGTGENQPQHF
-	TRBV29-1	TRBJ1-3	-	TGCAGCGTTGAGCAGGCGGGCACCATATATTTT	CSVEQAGTIYF
TRBD1	TRBV7-8	TRBJ1-6	once	TGTGCCAGCAGCTCTGGGGAGGCAGGGGGAATCCACTTT	CASSSGEAGGIHF
-	TRBV6-1	TRBJ2-2	-	TGTGCCAGCAGGAACCGGGACACACGTCAGCGGATAACCGGGGAGCTGTTTTTT	CASRNRDTRQRITGELFF
-	TRBV7-9	TRBJ2-1	-	TGTGCCAGCAGCTCTGAGTATAAGTACCGGGATGAGCAGTTCTTC	CASSSEYKYRDEQFF
-	TRBV7-9	TRBJ2-7	-	TGTGCCAGCAGCACACTCTCCTACGAGCAGTACTTC	CASSTLSYEQYF
-	TRBV6-6	TRBJ2-6	-	TGTGCCAGCAGTTACTGGGCAGCTGGGGCCAACGTCCTGACTTTC	CASSYWAAGANVLTF
-	TRBV28	TRBJ1-5	once	TGTGCCAGCAGCTACCGGAGAAACGGGGATCAGCCCCAGCATTTT	CASSYRRNGDQPQHF
TRBD1	TRBV29-1	TRBJ2-2	-	TGCAGCGGGTGGGACAGCCACTTCGGGGAGCTGTTTTTT	CSGWDSHFGELFF
-	TRBV15	TRBJ2-1	-	TGTGCCACCAGCAGCCTTTCGGGTCAGGGCTACAATGAGCAGTTCTTC	CATSSLSGQGYNEQFF
TRBD2	TRBV2	TRBJ2-7	few	TGTGCCAGCAGTGGTAGCGGGAGTTCCTACGAGCAGTACTTC	CASSGSGSSYEQYF
-	TRBV9	TRBJ1-1	-	TGTGCCAGCAGCGCACAGGTAAAGGGCACTGAAGCTTTCTTT	CASSAQVKGTEAFF
-	TRBV5-1	TRBJ2-1	-	TGCGCCAGCAGGGCAGCACTAGAGAATGAGCAGTTCTTC	CASRAALENEQFF
-	TRBV28	TRBJ2-4	-	TGTGCCAGCAGTTTATTGTTTTTCGGTGCGCGCGGAGCCGATTCCAAAAACATTCAGTACTTC	CASSLLFFGARGADSKNIQYF
-	TRBV7-3	TRBJ2-5	-	TGTGCCAGCAGCTTGGAGCGGTCCGGGGAGACCCAGTACTTC	CASSLERSGETQYF
TRBD2	TRBV27	TRBJ2-1	-	TGTGCCAGCAGTCAACTCTGGACTAGGGTGGCCAATGAGCAGTTCTTC	CASSQLWTRVANEQFF
-	TRBV20-1	TRBJ2-7	-	TGCAGTGCCTCACCCACCGACAGGAAAAAGCTCTACGAGCAGTACTTC	CSASPTDRKKLYEQYF
-	TRBV30	TRBJ2-1	-	TGTGCCTGGACCCCTCTCCCCACGGGTTCCTCCTACAATGAGCAGTTCTTC	CAWTPLPTGSSYNEQFF
-	TRBV12-3/TRBV12-4	TRBJ2-7	once	TGTGCCAGCAGGCTGGGGGCGCCGGGATATGGCTACGAGCAGTACTTC	CASRLGAPGYGYEQYF
-	TRBV20-1	TRBJ2-1	-	TGCAGTGCTAGAACAGAGTACTTCTACAATGAGCAGTTCTTC	CSARTEYFYNEQFF
-	TRBV9	TRBJ1-4	-	TGTGCCAGCAGCGGCCGGGGGACAACTAATGAAAAACTGTTTTTT	CASSGRGTTNEKLFF
-	TRBV3-1	TRBJ2-7	-	TGTGCCAGCAGCCAGGACTCCCGCTCCTACGAGCAGTACTTC	CASSQDSRSYEQYF
-	TRBV7-3	TRBJ2-5	-	TGTGCCAGCAGCTTAAAATCGAATTCCGGGGCCCAGTACTTC	CASSLKSNSGAQYF
-	TRBV15	TRBJ2-4	-	TGTGCCACCAGCAGAGATCCCCCTGGCACAGTACTAGCCAAAAACATTCAGTACTTC	CATSRDPPGTVLAKNIQYF
-	TRBV5-1	TRBJ2-6	-	TGCGCCAGCAGCTTGGGTGCCGCCTCGGGGGCCAACGTCCTGACTTTC	CASSLGAASGANVLTF